This T cell receptor (beta chain) was found in a study of T cell responses to AZD1222 COVID-19 vaccine. CDR1 LGHDT and CDR2 YNNKEL come from the germline V gene (reference sequence). V lost 0 bases and J 4 bases, leaving 10 bases between the germline ends. The CDR3 sequence is 15 residues long. TCRdb keeps only in-frame clones here, not all; method: immunoSEQ multiplex PCR. This table has 110,000 or so clones, about 90% appearing once. This clone was observed a few times. The rearrangement links TRBV3-1 (or the pseudogene TRBV3-2) to TRBJ1-3, with D perhaps TRBD1 (5 bases). The sample here was peripheral blood, taken on day 0 of AZD1222 vaccination. This clonotype was obtained from an adult in good health. The CDR3, as DNA: TGTGCCAGCAGCCAAGATACCAGGGTCGGAAACACCATATATTTT. Amino acids: CASSQDTRVGNTIYF.